This T cell receptor (beta chain) was identified during a study of cytomegalovirus exposure and HLA in healthy donors. Findings of the study overall: Altogether, 150 to 200 TCR beta chains were recorded as cytomegalovirus-associated.

This CDR3 has 15 residues. Germline V gives CDR1 MGHRA, CDR2 YSYEKL. V was pared by 0 bases and J by 3 bases, with 11 bases between. As regards this clone: The antigen remains undetermined.

The study ran its PCR with 60 Vbeta and 13 Jbeta primers. The data were produced by immunoSEQ multiplex PCR, yet TCRdb's version contains in-frame clones alone and is incomplete. The table records some 190,000 clones, 80% of them present only once. The sample comprised PBMCs. The sequence was obtained from a girl between 10 and 17 years old in good health and CMV-seropositive. The chain carries TRBV4-1 and TRBJ1-1; D is ambiguous. The chain's CDR3 is CASSQDVAGYTEAFF. CDR3 coding DNA: TGCGCCAGCAGCCAAGATGTGGCAGGCTACACTGAAGCTTTCTTT.